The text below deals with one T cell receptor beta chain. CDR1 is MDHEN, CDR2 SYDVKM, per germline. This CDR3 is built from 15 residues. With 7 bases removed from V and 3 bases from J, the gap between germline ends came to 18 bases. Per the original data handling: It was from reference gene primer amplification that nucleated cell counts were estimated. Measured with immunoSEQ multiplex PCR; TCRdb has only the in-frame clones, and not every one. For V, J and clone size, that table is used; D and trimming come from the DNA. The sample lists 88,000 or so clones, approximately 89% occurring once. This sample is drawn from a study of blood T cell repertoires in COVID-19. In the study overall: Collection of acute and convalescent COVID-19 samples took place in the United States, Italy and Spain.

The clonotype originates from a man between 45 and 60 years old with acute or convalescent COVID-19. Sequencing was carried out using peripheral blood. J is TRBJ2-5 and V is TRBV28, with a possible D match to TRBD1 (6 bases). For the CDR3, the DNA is TGTGCCAGCAAAATCCCCGGGACACCTAAAGAGACCCAGTACTTC. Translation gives CASKIPGTPKETQYF.